This TCR beta chain appears in the sequencing data of a study of CD8 T cells in ankylosing spondylitis. Whole-study findings and limits: Researchers reportedly found disease-linked clones significantly enriched in matched ankylosing spondylitis synovial fluid. It appeared that ankylosing spondylitis blood was characterized by a TCR beta motif of several highly homologous variants.

This clonotype occurred many times. Its antigen is not identified. With V trimmed by 4 bases and J by 5 bases, 7 bases remained unmatched. Per the germline V gene, CDR1 is ENHRY and CDR2 is SYGVKD. This CDR3 is 15 amino acids long. TCR beta libraries were made by quantitative 5'-RACE with molecular barcodes. TCRdb reprocessed the 5' RACE reads via MiXCR and lists one record per CDR3 protein. Of 200,000 to 300,000 distinct CDR3 sequences listed, about 10% were seen once; the top ten hold 2.6%. This receptor was identified in a male donor with ankylosing spondylitis or in good health (not recorded which). The chain recombines TRBV10-3 with TRBJ2-3, with 9 bases matching TRBD2. Specimen: blood, either unsorted or a sorted T cell fraction (not recorded which). The CDR3 sequence: CAISVVAGGRDTQYF. The CDR3 DNA is TGTGCCATCAGTGTAGTCGCGGGAGGGCGAGATACGCAGTATTTT.